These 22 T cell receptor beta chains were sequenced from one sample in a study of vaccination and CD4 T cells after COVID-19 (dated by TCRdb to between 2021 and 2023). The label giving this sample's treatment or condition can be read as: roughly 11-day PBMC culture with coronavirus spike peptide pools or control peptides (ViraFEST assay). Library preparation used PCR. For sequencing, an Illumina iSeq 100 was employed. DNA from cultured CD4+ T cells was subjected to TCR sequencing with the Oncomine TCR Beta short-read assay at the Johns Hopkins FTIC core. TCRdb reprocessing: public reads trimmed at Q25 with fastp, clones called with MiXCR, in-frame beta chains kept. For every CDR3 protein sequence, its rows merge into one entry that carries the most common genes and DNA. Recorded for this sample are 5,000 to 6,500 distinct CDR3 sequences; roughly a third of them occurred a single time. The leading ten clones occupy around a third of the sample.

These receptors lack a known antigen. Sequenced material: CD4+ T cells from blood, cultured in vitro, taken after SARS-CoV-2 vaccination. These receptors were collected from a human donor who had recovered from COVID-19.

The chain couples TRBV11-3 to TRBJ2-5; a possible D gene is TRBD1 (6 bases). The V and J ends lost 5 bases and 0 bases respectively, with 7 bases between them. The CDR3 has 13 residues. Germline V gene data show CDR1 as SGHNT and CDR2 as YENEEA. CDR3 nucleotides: TGTGCCAGCAGCCGGGACAACCAAGAGACCCAGTACTTC. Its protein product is CASSRDNQETQYF.

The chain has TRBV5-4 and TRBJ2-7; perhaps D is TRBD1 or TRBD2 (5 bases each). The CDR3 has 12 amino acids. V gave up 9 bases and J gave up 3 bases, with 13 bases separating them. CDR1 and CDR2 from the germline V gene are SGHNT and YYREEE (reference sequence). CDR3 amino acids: CATGDGFYEQYF. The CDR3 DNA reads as TGTGCCACCGGGGACGGTTTCTACGAGCAGTACTTC.

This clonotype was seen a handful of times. The CDR3 region is CASSFGFGANVLTF. DNA for the CDR3: TGTGCCAGCAGCTTTGGGTTTGGGGCCAACGTCCTGACTTTC. V gene TRBV7-2 combines with J gene TRBJ2-6; the D is unclear. Looked up from germline, CDR1 is SGHTA and CDR2 is FQGNSA. V dropped 3 bases and J dropped 3 bases, with 6 bases sitting between them. This CDR3 has 14 amino acids.

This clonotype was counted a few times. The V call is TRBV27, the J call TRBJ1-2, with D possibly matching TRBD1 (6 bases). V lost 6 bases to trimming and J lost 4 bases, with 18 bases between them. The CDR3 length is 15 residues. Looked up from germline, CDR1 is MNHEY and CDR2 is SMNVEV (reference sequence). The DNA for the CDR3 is TGTGCCAGCAGCTGGGGGGGGGGCGCAGTCTATGGCTACACCTTC. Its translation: CASSWGGGAVYGYTF.

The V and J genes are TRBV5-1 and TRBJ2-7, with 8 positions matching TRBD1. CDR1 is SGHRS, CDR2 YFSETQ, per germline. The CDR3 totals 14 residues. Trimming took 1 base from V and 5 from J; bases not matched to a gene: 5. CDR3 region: CASSLLDREDEQYF. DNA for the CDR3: TGCGCCAGCAGCTTGCTGGACAGGGAAGACGAGCAGTACTTC.

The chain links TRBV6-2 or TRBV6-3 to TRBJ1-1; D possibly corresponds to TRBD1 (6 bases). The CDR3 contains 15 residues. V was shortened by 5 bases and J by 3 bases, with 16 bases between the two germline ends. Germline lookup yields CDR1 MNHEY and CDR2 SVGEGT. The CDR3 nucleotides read TGTGCCAGCAGTGCCCAACAGGGTCCGGACACTGAAGCTTTCTTT. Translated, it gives CASSAQQGPDTEAFF.

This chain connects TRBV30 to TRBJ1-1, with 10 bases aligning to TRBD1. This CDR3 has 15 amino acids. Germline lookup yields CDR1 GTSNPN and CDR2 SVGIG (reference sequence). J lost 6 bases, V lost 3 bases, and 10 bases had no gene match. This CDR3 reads CAWRRGQGFRAEAFF. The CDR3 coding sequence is TGTGCCTGGAGGAGGGGACAGGGGTTCAGGGCTGAAGCTTTCTTT.

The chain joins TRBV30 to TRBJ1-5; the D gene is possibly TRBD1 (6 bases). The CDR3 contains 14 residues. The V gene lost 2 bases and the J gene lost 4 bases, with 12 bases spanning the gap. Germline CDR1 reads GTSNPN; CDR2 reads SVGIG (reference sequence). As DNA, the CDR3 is TGTGCCTGGAGTCCCGGGACAAAAAATCAGCCCCAGCATTTT. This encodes CAWSPGTKNQPQHF.

The chain's CDR3 is CASSTGGRYGYTF. CDR3 DNA sequence: TGTGCCAGCAGCACAGGGGGAAGATATGGCTACACCTTC. This chain joins TRBV28 and TRBJ1-2, with TRBD1 matching 8 bases. CDR1 is MDHEN, CDR2 SYDVKM, per germline. The CDR3 sequence is 13 residues long. The trim removed 6 bases at V and 5 bases at J, leaving 5 bases unmatched.

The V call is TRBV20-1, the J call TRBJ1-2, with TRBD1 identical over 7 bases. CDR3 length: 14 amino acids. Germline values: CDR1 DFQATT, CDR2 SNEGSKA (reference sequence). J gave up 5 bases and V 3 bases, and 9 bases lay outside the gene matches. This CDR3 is CSARSQDRAYGYTF. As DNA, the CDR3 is TGCAGTGCTAGGTCCCAAGACAGGGCGTATGGCTACACCTTC.

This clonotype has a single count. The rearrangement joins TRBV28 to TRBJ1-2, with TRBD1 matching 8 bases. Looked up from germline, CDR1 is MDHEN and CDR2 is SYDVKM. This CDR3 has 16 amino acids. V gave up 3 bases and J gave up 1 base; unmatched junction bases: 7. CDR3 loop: CASSLGRGPLNYGYTF. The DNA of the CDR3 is TGTGCCAGCAGTTTGGGCAGGGGGCCGCTTAACTATGGCTACACCTTC.

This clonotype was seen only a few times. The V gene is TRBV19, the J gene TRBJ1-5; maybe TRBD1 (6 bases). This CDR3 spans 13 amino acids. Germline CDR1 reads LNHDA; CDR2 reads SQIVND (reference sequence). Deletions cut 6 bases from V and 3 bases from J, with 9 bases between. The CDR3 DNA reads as TGTGCCAGTAGAGGACAGAACAATCAGCCCCAGCATTTT. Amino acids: CASRGQNNQPQHF.

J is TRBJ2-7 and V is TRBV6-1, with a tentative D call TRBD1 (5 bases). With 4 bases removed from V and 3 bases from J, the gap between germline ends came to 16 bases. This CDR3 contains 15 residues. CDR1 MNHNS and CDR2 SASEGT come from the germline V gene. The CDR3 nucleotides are TGTGCCAGCAGTGTTGACAGAAACCGAGGCTACGAGCAGTACTTC. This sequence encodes CASSVDRNRGYEQYF.

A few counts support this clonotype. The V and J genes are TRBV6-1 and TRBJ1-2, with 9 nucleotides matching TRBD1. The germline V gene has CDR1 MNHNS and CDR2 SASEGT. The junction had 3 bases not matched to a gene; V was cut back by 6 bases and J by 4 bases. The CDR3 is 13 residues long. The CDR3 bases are TGTGCCAGCAGAGAGGGACAGGGCTATGGCTACACCTTC. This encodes CASREGQGYGYTF.

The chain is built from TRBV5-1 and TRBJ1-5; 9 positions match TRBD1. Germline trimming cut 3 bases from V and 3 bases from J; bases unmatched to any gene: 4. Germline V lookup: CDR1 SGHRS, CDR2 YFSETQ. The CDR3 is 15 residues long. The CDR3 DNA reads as TGCGCCAGCAGCTGGACAGGGGAATCCAATCAGCCCCAGCATTTT. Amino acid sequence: CASSWTGESNQPQHF.

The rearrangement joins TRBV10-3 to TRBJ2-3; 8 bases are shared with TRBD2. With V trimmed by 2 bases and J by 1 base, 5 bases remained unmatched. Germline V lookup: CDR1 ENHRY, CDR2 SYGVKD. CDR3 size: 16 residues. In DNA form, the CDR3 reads TGTGCCATCAGTGAGCCGGGGCGGGGGGGCACAGATACGCAGTATTTT. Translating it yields CAISEPGRGGTDTQYF.

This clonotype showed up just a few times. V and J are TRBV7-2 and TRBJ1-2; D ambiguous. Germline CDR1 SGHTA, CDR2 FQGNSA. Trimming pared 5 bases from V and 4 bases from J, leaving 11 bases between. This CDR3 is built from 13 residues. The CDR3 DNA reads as TGTGCCAGCAGCGACCAACTGACCTATGGCTACACCTTC. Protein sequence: CASSDQLTYGYTF. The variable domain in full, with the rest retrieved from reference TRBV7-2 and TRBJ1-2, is GAGVSQSPSNKVTEKGKDVELRCDPISGHTALYWYRQSLGQGLEFLIYFQGNSAPDKSGLPSDRFSAERTGGSVSTLTIQRTQQEDSAVYLCASSDQLTYGYTFGSGTRLTVV.

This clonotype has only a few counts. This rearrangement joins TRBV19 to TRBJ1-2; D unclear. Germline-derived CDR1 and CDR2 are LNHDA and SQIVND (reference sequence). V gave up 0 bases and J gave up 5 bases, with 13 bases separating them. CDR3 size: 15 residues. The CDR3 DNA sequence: TGTGCCAGTAGTATAGATTCCAAGGGCGTGTATGGCTACACCTTC. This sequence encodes CASSIDSKGVYGYTF.

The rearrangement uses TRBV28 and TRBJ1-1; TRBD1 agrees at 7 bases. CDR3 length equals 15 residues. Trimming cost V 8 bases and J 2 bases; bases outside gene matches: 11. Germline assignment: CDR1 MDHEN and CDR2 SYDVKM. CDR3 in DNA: TGTGCCAGCCAAGGGGGCGGATGGGGTAACACTGAAGCTTTCTTT. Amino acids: CASQGGGWGNTEAFF.

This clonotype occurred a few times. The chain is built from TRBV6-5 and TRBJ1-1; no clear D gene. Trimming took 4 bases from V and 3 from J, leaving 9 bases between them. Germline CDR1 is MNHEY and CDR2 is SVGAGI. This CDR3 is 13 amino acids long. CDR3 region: CASSSHLDTEAFF. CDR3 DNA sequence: TGTGCCAGCAGTTCTCACTTGGACACTGAAGCTTTCTTT.

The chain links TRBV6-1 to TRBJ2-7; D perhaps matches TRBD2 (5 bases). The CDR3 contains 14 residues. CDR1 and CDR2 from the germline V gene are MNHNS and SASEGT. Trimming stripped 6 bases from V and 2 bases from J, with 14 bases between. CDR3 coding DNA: TGTGCCAGCAGGCCTCAGCGGTACCCCTACGAGCAGTACTTC. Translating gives CASRPQRYPYEQYF.

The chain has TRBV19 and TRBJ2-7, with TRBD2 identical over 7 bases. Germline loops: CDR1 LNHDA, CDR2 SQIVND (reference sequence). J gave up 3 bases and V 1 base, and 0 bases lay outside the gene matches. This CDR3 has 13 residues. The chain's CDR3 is CASSIGEGYEQYF. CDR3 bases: TGTGCCAGTAGTATAGGGGAGGGCTACGAGCAGTACTTC.